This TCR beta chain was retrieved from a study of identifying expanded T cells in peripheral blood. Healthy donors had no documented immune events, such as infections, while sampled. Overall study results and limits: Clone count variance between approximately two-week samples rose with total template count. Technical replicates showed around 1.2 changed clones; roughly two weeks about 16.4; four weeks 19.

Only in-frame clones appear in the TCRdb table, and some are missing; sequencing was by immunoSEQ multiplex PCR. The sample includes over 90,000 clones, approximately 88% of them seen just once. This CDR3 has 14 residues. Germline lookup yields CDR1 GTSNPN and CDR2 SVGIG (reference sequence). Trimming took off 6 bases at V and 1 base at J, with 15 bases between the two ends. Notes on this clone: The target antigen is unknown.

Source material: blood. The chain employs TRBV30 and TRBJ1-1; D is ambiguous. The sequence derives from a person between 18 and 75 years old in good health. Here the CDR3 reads CACSPGRENTEAFF. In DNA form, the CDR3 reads TGTGCCTGCTCTCCTGGACGGGAGAACACTGAAGCTTTCTTT.